This TCR beta chain was obtained from a study of cytomegalovirus exposure and HLA in healthy donors. The PCR was carried out with 60 Vbeta primers and 13 Jbeta primers. The method was immunoSEQ multiplex PCR; TCRdb's version includes in-frame clones alone and lacks a portion of them. The table lists 110,000 to 150,000 clones, around four fifths of them singletons. From germline, CDR1 is LGHNT and CDR2 FRNRAP. V dropped 6 bases and J dropped 4; count of bases not matched to a gene: 10. The CDR3 spans 15 residues. This chain uses TRBV12-5 with TRBJ1-2; 8 bases align to TRBD1. The receptor's source is a boy between 2 and 15 years old in good health and CMV-seronegative. The material sequenced was PBMCs. CDR3 sequence: CASGDGQGRSYGYTF. Written as DNA, the CDR3 is TGTGCTAGTGGGGACGGACAGGGCCGGAGCTATGGCTACACCTTC.